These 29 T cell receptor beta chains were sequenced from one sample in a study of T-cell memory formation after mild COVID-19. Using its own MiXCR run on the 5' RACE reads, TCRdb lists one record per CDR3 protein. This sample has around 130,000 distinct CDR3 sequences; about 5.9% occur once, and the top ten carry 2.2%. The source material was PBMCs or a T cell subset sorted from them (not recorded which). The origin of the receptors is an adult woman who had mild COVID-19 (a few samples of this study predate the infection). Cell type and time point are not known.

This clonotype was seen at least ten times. The CDR3 reads CASSRAADTQYF. The CDR3 coding sequence is TGTGCCAGCAGCCGCGCCGCAGATACGCAGTATTTT. This chain joins TRBV7-2 and TRBJ2-3, with D uncertain. From germline, CDR1 is SGHTA and CDR2 FQGNSA. V was shortened by 5 bases and J by 4 bases, with 7 bases between the two germline ends. This CDR3 contains 12 residues.

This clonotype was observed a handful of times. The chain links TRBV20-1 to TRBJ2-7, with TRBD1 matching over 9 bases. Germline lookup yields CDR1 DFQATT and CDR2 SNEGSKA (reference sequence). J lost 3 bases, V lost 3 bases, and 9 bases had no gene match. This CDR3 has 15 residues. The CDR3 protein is CSASNYRGQSYEQYF. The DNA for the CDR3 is TGCAGTGCTAGTAACTACAGGGGGCAGAGCTACGAGCAGTACTTC.

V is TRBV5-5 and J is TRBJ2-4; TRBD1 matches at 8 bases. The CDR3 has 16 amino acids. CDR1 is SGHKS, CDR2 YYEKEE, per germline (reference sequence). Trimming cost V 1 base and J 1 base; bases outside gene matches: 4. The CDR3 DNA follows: TGTGCCAGCAGCTTGACACAGGGGGTTGCCAAAAACATTCAGTACTTC. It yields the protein CASSLTQGVAKNIQYF.

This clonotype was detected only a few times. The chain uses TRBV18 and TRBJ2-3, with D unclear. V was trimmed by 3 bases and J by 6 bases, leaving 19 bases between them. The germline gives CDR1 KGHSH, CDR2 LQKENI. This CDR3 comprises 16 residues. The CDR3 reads CASSPAYVGIADTQYF. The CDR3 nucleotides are TGTGCCAGCTCACCCGCTTATGTGGGAATCGCTGATACGCAGTATTTT.

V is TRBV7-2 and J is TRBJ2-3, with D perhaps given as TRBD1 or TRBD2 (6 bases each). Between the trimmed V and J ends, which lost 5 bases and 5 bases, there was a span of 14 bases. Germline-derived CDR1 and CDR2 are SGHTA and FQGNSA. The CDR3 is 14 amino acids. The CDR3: CASSPGAGKDTQYF. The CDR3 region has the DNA TGTGCCAGCAGCCCGGGGGCCGGGAAAGATACGCAGTATTTT.

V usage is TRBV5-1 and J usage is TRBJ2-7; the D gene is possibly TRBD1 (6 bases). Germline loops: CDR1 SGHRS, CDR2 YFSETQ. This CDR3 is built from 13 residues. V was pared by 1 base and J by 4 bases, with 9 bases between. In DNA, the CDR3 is TGCGCCAGCAGCTTGCAGGGGCAATACGAGCAGTACTTC. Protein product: CASSLQGQYEQYF.

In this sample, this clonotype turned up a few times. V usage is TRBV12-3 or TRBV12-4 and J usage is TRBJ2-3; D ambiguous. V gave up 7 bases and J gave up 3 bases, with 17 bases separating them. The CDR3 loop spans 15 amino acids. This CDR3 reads CASIDGEEWTDTQYF. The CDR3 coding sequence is TGTGCCAGCATAGATGGCGAAGAATGGACAGATACGCAGTATTTT.

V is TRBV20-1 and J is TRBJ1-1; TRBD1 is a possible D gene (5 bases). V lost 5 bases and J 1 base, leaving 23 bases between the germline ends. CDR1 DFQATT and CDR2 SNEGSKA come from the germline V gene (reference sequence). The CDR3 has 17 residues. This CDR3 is CSARRGLFTMENTEAFF. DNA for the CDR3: TGCAGTGCTCGCCGGGGACTTTTTACGATGGAGAACACTGAAGCTTTCTTT.

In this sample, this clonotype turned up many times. The CDR3 DNA sequence: TGCGCCAGCAGCCAAGAGGGACTAACGGACAATGAGCAGTTCTTC. This sequence encodes CASSQEGLTDNEQFF. This chain connects TRBV4-3 to TRBJ2-1, with 7 bases fitting TRBD2. This CDR3 is built from 15 residues. Germline V lookup: CDR1 LGHNA, CDR2 YSLEER. V was pared by 0 bases and J by 5 bases, with 4 bases of the junction left unmatched.

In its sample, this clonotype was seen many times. CDR3 bases: TGTGCCAGCAGCTTAGGTCCAGGACAGGGAGCCTACGAGCAGTACTTC. It codes for CASSLGPGQGAYEQYF. The chain couples TRBV7-7 to TRBJ2-7; 8 bases are shared with TRBD1. The germline gives CDR1 SSHAT, CDR2 FNYEAQ (reference sequence). This CDR3 comprises 16 residues. Trimming took 1 base from V and 2 from J; bases not matched to a gene: 7. Supplemented by reference TRBV7-7 and TRBJ2-7, the full variable domain reads GAGVSQSPRYKVTKRGQDVTLRCDPISSHATLYWYQQALGQGPEFLTYFNYEAQPDKSGLPSDRFSAERPEGSISTLTIQRTEQRDSAMYRCASSLGPGQGAYEQYFGPGTRLTVT.

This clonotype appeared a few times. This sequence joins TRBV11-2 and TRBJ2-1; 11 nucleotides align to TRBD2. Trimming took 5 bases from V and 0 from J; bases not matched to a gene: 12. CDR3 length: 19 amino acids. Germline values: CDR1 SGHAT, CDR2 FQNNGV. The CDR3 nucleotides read TGTGCCAGCAGCCCCCCCCTAGCGGGAGGACCTAGCTCCTACAATGAGCAGTTCTTC. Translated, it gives CASSPPLAGGPSSYNEQFF.

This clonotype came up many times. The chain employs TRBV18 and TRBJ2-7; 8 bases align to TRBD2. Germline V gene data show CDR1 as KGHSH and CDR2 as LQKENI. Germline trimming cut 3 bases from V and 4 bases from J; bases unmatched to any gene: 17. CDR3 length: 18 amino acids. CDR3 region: CASSPLPSGSGSLYEQYF. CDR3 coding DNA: TGTGCCAGCTCACCGCTCCCTAGCGGGTCGGGAAGCCTTTACGAGCAGTACTTC. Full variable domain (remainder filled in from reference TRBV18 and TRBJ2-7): NAGVMQNPRHLVRRRGQEARLRCSPMKGHSHVYWYRQLPEEGLKFMVYLQKENIIDESGMPKERFSAEFPKEGPSILRIQQVVRGDSAAYFCASSPLPSGSGSLYEQYFGPGTRLTVT.

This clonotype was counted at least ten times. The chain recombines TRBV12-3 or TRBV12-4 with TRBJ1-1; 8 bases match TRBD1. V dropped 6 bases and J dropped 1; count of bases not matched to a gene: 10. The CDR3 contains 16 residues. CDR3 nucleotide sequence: TGTGCCAGCAGACTAGGGACAGGCGCCAAGAACACTGAAGCTTTCTTT. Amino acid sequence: CASRLGTGAKNTEAFF.

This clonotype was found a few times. The DNA for the CDR3 is TGCAGTGCTAGGCGCCCCCTCTCGGGGAACACAGATACGCAGTATTTT. This gives the protein CSARRPLSGNTDTQYF. J is TRBJ2-3 and V is TRBV20-1; a weak D match, TRBD2 (5 bases). Between the trimmed V and J ends, which lost 3 bases and 2 bases, there was a span of 18 bases. Germline CDR1 is DFQATT and CDR2 is SNEGSKA (reference sequence). This CDR3 has 16 residues.

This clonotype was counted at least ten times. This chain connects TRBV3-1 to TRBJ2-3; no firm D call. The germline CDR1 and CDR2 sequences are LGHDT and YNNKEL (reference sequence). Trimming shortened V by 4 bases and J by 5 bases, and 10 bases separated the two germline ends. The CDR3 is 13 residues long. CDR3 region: CASSRWAQDTQYF. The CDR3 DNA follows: TGTGCCAGCAGCCGGTGGGCCCAAGATACGCAGTATTTT.

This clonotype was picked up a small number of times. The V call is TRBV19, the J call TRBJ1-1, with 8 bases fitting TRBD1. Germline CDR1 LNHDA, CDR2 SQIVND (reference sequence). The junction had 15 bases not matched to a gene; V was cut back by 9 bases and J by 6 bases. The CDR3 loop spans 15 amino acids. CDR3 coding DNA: TGTGCCAGCCGTGGTCCTTCGGACAGGGAGGCTGAAGCTTTCTTT. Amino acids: CASRGPSDREAEAFF.

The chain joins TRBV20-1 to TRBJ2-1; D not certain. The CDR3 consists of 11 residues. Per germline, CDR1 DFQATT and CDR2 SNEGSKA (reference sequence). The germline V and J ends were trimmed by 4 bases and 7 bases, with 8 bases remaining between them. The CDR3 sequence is CSAIVRNEQFF. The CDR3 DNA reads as TGCAGTGCTATTGTACGGAATGAGCAGTTCTTC.

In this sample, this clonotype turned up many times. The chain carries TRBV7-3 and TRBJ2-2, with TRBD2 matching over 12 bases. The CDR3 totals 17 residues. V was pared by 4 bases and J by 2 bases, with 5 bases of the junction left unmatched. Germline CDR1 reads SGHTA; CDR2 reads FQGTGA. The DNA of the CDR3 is TGTGCCAGCAGCTCATCCGGACTAGCGGGAAACACCGGGGAGCTGTTTTTT. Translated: CASSSSGLAGNTGELFF.

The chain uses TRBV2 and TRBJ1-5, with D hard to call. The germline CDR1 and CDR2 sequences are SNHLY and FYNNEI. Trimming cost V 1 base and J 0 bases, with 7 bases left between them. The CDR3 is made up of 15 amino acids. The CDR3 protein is CASSEVTVSNQPQHF. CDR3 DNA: TGTGCCAGCAGTGAAGTCACAGTTAGCAATCAGCCCCAGCATTTT. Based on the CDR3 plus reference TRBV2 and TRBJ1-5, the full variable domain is EPEVTQTPSHQVTQMGQEVILRCVPISNHLYFYWYRQILGQKVEFLVSFYNNEISEKSEIFDDQFSVERPDGSNFTLKIRSTKLEDSAMYFCASSEVTVSNQPQHFGDGTRLSIL.

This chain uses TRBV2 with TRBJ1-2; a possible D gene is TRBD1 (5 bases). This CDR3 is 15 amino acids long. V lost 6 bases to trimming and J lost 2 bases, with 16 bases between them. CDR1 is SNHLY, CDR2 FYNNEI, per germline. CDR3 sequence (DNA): TGTGCCAGCAGGCTACCGGGACTTATAAACTATGGCTACACCTTC. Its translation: CASRLPGLINYGYTF.

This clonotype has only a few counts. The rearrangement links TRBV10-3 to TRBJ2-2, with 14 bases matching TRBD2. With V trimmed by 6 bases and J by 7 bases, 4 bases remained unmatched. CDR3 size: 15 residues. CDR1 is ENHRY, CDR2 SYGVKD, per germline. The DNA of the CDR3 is TGTGCCATCAGGACCGGGACTAGCGGGAGCGGGGAGCTGTTTTTT. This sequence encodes CAIRTGTSGSGELFF.

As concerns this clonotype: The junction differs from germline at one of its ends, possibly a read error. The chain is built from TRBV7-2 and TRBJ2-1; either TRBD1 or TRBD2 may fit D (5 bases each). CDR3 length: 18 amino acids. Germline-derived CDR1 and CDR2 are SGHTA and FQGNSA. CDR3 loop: CASSLVGGVGNSYNDQFF. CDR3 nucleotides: TGTGCCAGCAGCTTAGTTGGGGGAGTTGGTAACTCCTACAATGATCAGTTCTTC.

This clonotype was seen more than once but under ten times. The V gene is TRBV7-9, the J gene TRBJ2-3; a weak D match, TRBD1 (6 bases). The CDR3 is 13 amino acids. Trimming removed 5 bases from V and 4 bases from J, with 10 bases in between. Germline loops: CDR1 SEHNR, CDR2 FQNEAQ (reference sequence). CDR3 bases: TGTGCCAGCAGCACCCAGGGGCCAGATACGCAGTATTTT. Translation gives CASSTQGPDTQYF.

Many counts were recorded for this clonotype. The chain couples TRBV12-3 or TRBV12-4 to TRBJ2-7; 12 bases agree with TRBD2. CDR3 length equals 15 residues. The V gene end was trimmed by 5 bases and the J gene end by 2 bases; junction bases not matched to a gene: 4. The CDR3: CASSPSGGAAYEQYF. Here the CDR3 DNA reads TGTGCCAGCAGTCCTAGCGGGGGGGCCGCCTACGAGCAGTACTTC.

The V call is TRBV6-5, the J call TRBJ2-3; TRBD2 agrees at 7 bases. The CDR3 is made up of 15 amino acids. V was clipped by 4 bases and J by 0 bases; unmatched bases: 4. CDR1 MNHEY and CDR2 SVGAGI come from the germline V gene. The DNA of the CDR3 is TGTGCCAGCAGTTTCGTCGGGGGGAGCACAGATACGCAGTATTTT. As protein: CASSFVGGSTDTQYF.

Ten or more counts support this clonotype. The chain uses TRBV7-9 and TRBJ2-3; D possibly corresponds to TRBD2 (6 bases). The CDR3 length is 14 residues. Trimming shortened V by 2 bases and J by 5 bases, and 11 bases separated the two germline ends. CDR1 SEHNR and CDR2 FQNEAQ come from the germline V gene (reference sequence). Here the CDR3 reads CASSLRGTRDTQYF. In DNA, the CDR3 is TGTGCCAGCAGCTTACGGGGGACCCGAGATACGCAGTATTTT.

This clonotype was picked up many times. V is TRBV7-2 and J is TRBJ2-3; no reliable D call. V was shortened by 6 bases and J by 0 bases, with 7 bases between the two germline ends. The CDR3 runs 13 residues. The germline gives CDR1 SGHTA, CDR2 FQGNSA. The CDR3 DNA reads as TGTGCCAGCAGAGTTCCTAGCACAGATACGCAGTATTTT. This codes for CASRVPSTDTQYF.

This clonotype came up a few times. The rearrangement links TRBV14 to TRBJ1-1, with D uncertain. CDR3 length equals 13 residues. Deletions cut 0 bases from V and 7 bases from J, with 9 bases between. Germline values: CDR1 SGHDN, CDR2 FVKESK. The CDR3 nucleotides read TGTGCCAGCAGCCAAGAGGCCTATGATGAAGCTTTCTTT. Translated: CASSQEAYDEAFF.

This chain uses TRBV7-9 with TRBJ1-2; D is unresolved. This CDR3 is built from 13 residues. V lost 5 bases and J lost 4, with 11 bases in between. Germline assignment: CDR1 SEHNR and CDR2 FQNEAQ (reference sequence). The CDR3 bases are TGTGCCAGCAGCCATACTATGAGCTATGGCTACACCTTC. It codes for CASSHTMSYGYTF.